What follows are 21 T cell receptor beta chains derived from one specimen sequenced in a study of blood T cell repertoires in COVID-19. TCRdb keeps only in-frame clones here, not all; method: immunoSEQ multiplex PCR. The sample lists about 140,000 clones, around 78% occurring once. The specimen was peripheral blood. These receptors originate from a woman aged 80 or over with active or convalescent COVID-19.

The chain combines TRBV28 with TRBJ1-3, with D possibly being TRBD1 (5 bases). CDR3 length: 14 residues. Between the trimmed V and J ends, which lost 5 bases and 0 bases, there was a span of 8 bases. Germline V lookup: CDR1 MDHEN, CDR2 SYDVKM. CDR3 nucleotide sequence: TGTGCCAGCAGTCCAGGGTACTCTGGAAACACCATATATTTT. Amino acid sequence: CASSPGYSGNTIYF.

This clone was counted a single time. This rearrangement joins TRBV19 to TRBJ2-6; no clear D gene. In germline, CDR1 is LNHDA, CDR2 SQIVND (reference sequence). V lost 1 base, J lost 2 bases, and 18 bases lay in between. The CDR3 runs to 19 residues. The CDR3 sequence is CASSIGGANVEAGANVLTF. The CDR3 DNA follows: TGTGCCAGTAGTATAGGAGGAGCAAACGTCGAGGCTGGGGCCAACGTCCTGACTTTC. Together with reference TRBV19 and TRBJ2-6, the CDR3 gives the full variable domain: DGGITQSPKYLFRKEGQNVTLSCEQNLNHDAMYWYRQDPGQGLRLIYYSQIVNDFQKGDIAEGYSVSREKKESFPLTVTSAQKNPTAFYLCASSIGGANVEAGANVLTFGAGSRLTVL.

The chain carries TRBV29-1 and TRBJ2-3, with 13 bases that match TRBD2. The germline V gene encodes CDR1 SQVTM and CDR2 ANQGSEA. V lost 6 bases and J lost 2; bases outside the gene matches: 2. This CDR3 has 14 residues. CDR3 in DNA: TGCAGCGTGGGACTAGCGGGATTCACAGATACGCAGTATTTT. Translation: CSVGLAGFTDTQYF.

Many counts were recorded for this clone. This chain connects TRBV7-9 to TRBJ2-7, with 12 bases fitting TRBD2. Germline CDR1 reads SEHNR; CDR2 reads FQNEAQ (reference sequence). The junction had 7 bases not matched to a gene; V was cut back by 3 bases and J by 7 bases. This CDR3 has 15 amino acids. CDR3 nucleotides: TGTGCCAGCAGCTTCCCTAGCGGGGGGGCCACTGAGCAGTACTTC. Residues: CASSFPSGGATEQYF.

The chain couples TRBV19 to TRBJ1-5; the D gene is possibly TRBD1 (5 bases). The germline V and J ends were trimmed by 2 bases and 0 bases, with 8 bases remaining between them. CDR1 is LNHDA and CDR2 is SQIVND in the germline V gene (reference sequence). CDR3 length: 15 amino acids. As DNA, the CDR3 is TGTGCCAGTAGTATACAACAGGTTAGCAATCAGCCCCAGCATTTT. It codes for CASSIQQVSNQPQHF.

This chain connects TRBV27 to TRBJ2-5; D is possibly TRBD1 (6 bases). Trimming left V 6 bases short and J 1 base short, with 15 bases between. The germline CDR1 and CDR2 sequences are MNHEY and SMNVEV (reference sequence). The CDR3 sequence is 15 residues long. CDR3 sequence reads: CASRGAWGLQETQYF. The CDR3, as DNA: TGTGCCAGCAGGGGGGCGTGGGGCCTCCAAGAGACCCAGTACTTC.

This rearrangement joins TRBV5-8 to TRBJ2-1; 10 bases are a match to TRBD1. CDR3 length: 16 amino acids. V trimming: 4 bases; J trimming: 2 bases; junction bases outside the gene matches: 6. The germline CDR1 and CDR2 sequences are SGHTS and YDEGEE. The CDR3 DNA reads TGTGCCAGCAGCCCGGGACAGGGGACAACCTACAATGAGCAGTTCTTC. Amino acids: CASSPGQGTTYNEQFF.

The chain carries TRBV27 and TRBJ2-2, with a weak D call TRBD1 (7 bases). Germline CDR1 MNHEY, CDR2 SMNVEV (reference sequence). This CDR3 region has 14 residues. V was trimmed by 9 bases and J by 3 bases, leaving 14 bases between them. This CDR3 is CARMEGAHTGELFF. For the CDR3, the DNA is TGTGCCAGAATGGAGGGGGCCCACACCGGGGAGCTGTTTTTT.

The DNA of the CDR3 is TGTGCCAGCAGTTTTTTCGGAGGTTTGAGCAATCAGCCCCAGCATTTT. It encodes CASSFFGGLSNQPQHF. The chain carries TRBV6-6 and TRBJ1-5; D call uncertain. Germline V lookup: CDR1 MNHNY, CDR2 SVGAGI (reference sequence). The V and J ends lost 4 bases and 1 base respectively, with 14 bases between them. The CDR3 length is 16 residues.

The CDR3: CASSARTADTQYF. The CDR3 coding sequence is TGTGCCAGCAGCGCCCGTACGGCAGATACGCAGTATTTT. The chain employs TRBV9 and TRBJ2-3; D unclear. Trimming cost V 3 bases and J 4 bases, with 9 bases left between them. The CDR3 extends over 13 amino acids. Per germline, CDR1 SGDLS and CDR2 YYNGEE.

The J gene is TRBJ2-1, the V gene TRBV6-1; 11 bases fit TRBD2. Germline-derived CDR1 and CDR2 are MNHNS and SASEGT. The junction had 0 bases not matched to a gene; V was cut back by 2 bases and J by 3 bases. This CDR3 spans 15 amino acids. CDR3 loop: CASSELAGGYNEQFF. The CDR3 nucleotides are TGTGCCAGCAGTGAACTAGCGGGGGGCTACAATGAGCAGTTCTTC.

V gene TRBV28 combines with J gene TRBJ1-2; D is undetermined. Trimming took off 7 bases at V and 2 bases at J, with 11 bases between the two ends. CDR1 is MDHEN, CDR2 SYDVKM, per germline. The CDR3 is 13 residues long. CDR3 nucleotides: TGTGCCAGCACCTCGGGAAGAAACTATGGCTACACCTTC. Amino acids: CASTSGRNYGYTF.

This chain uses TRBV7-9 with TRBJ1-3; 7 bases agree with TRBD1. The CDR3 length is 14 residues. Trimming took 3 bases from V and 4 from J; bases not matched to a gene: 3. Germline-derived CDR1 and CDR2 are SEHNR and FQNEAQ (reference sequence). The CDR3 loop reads CASSFGTEGNTIYF. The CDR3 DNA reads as TGTGCCAGCAGCTTCGGGACAGAGGGAAACACCATATATTTT.

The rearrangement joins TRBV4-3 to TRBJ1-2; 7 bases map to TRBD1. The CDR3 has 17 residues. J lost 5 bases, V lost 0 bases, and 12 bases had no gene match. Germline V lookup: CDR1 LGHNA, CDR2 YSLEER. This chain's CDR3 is CASSQDTLTGQQYGYTF. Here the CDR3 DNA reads TGCGCCAGCAGCCAAGACACGCTAACGGGACAGCAGTATGGCTACACCTTC.

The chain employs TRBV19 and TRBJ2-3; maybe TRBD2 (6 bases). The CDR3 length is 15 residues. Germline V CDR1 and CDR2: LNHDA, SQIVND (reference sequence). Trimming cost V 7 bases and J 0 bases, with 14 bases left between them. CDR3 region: CASTLGAGSTDTQYF. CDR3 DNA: TGTGCCAGTACCCTGGGAGCGGGCAGCACAGATACGCAGTATTTT.

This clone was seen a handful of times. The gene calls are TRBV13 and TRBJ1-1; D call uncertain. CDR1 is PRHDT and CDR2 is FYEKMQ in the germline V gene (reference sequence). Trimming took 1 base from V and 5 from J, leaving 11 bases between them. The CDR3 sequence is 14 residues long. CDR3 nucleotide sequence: TGTGCCAGCAGCTTAGAGTACCCGGGGACTGAAGCTTTCTTT. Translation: CASSLEYPGTEAFF. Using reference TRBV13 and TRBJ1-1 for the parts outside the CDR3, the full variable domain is AAGVIQSPRHLIKEKRETATLKCYPIPRHDTVYWYQQGPGQDPQFLISFYEKMQSDKGSIPDRFSAQQFSDYHSELNMSSLELGDSALYFCASSLEYPGTEAFFGQGTRLTVV.

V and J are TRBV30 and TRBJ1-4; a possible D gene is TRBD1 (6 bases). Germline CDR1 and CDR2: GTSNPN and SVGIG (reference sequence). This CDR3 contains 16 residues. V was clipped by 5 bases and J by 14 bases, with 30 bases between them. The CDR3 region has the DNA TGTGCCTGGGACCACGGGACACAAATCTTATTGAGAGGGCTGTTTTTT. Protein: CAWDHGTQILLRGLFF.

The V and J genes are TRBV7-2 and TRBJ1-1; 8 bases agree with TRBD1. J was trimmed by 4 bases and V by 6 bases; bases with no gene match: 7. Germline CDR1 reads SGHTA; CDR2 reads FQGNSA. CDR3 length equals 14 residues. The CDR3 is CASSPGGPRTEAFF. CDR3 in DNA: TGTGCCAGCAGTCCAGGGGGCCCGCGCACTGAAGCTTTCTTT.

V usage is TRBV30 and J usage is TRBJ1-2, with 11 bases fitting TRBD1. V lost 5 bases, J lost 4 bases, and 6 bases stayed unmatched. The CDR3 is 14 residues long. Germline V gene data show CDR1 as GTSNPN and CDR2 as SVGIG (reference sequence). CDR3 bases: TGTGCCTGGGGTTGGACAGGGGGCGCCTATGGCTACACCTTC. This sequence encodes CAWGWTGGAYGYTF.

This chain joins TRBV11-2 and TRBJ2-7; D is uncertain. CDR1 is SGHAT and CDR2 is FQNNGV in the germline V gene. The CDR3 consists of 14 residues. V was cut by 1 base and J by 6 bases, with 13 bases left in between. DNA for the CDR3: TGTGCCAGCAGCTTAGGGCCCAGGCAGGCCGAGCAGTACTTC. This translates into CASSLGPRQAEQYF.

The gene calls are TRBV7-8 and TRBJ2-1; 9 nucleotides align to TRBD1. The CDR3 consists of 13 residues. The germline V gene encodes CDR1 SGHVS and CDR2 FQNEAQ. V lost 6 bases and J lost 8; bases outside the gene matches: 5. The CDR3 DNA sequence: TGTGCCAGCAGATCGGACAGGGGCCATGAGCAGTTCTTC. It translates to CASRSDRGHEQFF.